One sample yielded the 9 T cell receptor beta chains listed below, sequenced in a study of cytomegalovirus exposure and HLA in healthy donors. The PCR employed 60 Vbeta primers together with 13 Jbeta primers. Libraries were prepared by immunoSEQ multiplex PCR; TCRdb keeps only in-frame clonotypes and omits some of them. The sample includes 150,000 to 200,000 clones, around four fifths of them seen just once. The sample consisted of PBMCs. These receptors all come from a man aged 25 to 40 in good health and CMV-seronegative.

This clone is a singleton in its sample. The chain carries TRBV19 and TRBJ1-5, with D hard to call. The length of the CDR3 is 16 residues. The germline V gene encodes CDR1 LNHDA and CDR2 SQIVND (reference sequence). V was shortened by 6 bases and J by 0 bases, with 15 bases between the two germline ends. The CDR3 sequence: CASRAGVGFSNQPQHF. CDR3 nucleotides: TGTGCCAGTAGGGCAGGCGTGGGCTTTAGCAATCAGCCCCAGCATTTT.

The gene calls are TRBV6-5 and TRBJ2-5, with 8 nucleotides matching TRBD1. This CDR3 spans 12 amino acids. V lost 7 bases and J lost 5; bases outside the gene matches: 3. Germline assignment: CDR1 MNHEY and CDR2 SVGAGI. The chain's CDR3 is CASTGGRETQYF. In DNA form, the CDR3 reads TGTGCCAGCACAGGGGGCCGTGAGACCCAGTACTTC.

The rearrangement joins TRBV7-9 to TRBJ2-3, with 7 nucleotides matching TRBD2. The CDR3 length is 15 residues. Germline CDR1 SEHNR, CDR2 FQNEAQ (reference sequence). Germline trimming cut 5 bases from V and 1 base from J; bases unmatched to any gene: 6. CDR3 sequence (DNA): TGTGCCAGCAGCCCCGGGGGAGGGCGCACAGATACGCAGTATTTT. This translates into CASSPGGGRTDTQYF.

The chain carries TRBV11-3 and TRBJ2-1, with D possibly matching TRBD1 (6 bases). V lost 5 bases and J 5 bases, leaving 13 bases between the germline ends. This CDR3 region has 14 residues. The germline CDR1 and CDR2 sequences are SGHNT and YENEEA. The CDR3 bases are TGTGCCAGCAGCAAATGGGGGCGGGACAATGAGCAGTTCTTC. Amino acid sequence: CASSKWGRDNEQFF.

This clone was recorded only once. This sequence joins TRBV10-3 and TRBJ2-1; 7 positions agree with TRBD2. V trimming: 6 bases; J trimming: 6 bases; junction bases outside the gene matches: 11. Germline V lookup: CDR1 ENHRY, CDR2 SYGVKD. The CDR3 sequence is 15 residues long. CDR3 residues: CAISEASGPGNEQFF. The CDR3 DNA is TGTGCCATCAGCGAGGCTAGCGGACCGGGCAATGAGCAGTTCTTC.

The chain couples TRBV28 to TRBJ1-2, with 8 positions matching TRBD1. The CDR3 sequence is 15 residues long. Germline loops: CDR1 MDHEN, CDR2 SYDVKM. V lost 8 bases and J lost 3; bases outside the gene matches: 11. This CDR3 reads CASRPASTGDYGYTF. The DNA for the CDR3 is TGTGCCAGCCGTCCAGCCTCGACAGGGGACTATGGCTACACCTTC.

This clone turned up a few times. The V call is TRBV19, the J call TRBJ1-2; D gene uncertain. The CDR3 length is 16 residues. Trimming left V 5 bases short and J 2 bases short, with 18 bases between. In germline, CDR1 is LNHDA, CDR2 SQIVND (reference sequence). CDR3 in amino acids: CASSSRRQGSNYGYTF. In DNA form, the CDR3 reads TGTGCCAGTAGTTCCCGAAGACAAGGATCGAACTATGGCTACACCTTC.

CDR3 DNA sequence: TGTGCCACCCGGGGAAGGCACGAGCAGTACTTC. This sequence encodes CATRGRHEQYF. V usage is TRBV28 and J usage is TRBJ2-7; D might be TRBD2 (5 bases). Germline CDR1 and CDR2: MDHEN and SYDVKM. CDR3 size: 11 residues. V was pared by 10 bases and J by 5 bases, with 12 bases between.

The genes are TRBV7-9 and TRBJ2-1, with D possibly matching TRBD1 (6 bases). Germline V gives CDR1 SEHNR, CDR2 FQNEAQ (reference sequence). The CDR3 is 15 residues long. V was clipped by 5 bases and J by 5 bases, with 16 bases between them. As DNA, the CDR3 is TGTGCCAGCAGCCCAAATGGGACACGCAACAATGAGCAGTTCTTC. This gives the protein CASSPNGTRNNEQFF.